A single sample is the source of the 15 T cell receptor beta chains below, sequenced in a study of blood T cell dynamics during melanoma immunotherapy. The data were produced by immunoSEQ multiplex PCR, yet TCRdb's version contains in-frame clones alone and is incomplete. The repertoire consists of some 20,000 clones, with nearly 90% occurring once and the leading ten covering 6% to 9%. The time point denotes: week 3, after first cycle of checkpoint inhibitor. Material: blood, obtained from a patient treated with checkpoint blockade. The receptors were gathered from a human donor with melanoma.

V gene TRBV28 combines with J gene TRBJ1-3, with D hard to call. Germline CDR1 and CDR2: MDHEN and SYDVKM. V gave up 3 bases and J gave up 2 bases, with 8 bases separating them. The CDR3 is made up of 14 amino acids. The CDR3 loop is CASSFRGAGNTIYF. CDR3 nucleotide sequence: TGTGCCAGCAGTTTCCGGGGTGCTGGAAACACCATATATTTT.

The chain has TRBV4-1 and TRBJ2-3; D perhaps matches TRBD2 (6 bases). V was pared by 2 bases and J by 0 bases, with 15 bases between. Per the germline V gene, CDR1 is MGHRA and CDR2 is YSYEKL. The CDR3 is 17 amino acids. CDR3 DNA: TGCGCCAGCAGCCAAAGGGAAGGCGGGACTAGCACAGATACGCAGTATTTT. As protein: CASSQREGGTSTDTQYF.

The chain joins TRBV28 to TRBJ2-1; 8 bases line up with TRBD2. V shed 3 bases, J shed 9 bases, and the junction held 16 bases outside the gene matches. CDR1 MDHEN and CDR2 SYDVKM come from the germline V gene. This CDR3 has 17 residues. This chain's CDR3 is CASSFPTLRGGRGEQFF. In DNA, the CDR3 is TGTGCCAGCAGTTTTCCGACCCTCCGGGGGGGAAGGGGTGAGCAGTTCTTC.

The DNA of the CDR3 is TGTGCCAGCAGTGAAAGTGCTCAGGGAGGGACTGAAGCTTTCTTT. It encodes CASSESAQGGTEAFF. This rearrangement joins TRBV2 to TRBJ1-1, with D possibly matching TRBD1 (5 bases). The CDR3 is made up of 15 amino acids. Germline CDR1 is SNHLY and CDR2 is FYNNEI. The ends were cut back, 2 bases at V and 5 bases at J, with 15 bases in the middle.

The chain employs TRBV9 and TRBJ2-5; D might be TRBD1 or TRBD2, each matching 5 bases. The V gene lost 4 bases and the J gene lost 2 bases, with 15 bases spanning the gap. The CDR3 has 15 amino acids. Per germline, CDR1 SGDLS and CDR2 YYNGEE. The CDR3 sequence is CASSREGRRQETQYF. The DNA of the CDR3 is TGTGCCAGCAGCCGAGAGGGACGTCGACAAGAGACCCAGTACTTC.

This clone was counted a few times. This chain uses TRBV5-8 with TRBJ2-1; TRBD2 agrees at 13 bases. There are 19 residues in the CDR3. Germline V lookup: CDR1 SGHTS, CDR2 YDEGEE. Trimming took 0 bases from V and 5 from J; bases not matched to a gene: 11. The CDR3 is CASSLARGTSGRGDNEQFF. In DNA, the CDR3 is TGTGCCAGCAGCTTGGCCCGAGGAACTAGCGGGAGGGGGGACAATGAGCAGTTCTTC.

The CDR3 here is CACINPTNEKLFF. DNA of the CDR3: TGTGCCTGTATCAACCCAACTAATGAAAAACTGTTTTTT. V is TRBV30 and J is TRBJ1-4; D unresolved. Germline V gene sequence: CDR1 GTSNPN, CDR2 SVGIG (reference sequence). Trimming removed 6 bases from V and 0 bases from J, with 8 bases in between. This CDR3 is built from 13 residues. Full variable domain (rest looked up from reference TRBV30 and TRBJ1-4): SQTIHQWPATLVQPVGSPLSLECTVEGTSNPNLYWYRQAAGRGLQLLFYSVGIGQISSEVPQNLSASRPQDRQFILSSKKLLLSDSGFYLCACINPTNEKLFFGSGTQLSVL.

This chain joins TRBV28 and TRBJ2-7; D is possibly TRBD1 (6 bases). The CDR3 is 15 residues long. The ends were cut back, 6 bases at V and 7 bases at J, with 22 bases in the middle. The germline gives CDR1 MDHEN, CDR2 SYDVKM. CDR3 in DNA: TGTGCCAGCAGCACTACCCTACAGGGTTCAAGGGAGCAGTACTTC. Its translation is CASSTTLQGSREQYF.

The chain employs TRBV11-2 and TRBJ2-3; 7 nucleotides match TRBD2. The junction had 5 bases not matched to a gene; V was cut back by 5 bases and J by 9 bases. This CDR3 comprises 12 residues. The germline gives CDR1 SGHAT, CDR2 FQNNGV. The CDR3 DNA reads TGTGCCAGCAGCCCCGGACTAGAGACGCAGTATTTT. Encoded protein: CASSPGLETQYF.

This clone is a singleton in its sample. The chain has TRBV7-8 and TRBJ2-7; D may match TRBD1 or TRBD2 (6 bases each). The CDR3 is 16 amino acids. Germline V lookup: CDR1 SGHVS, CDR2 FQNEAQ. Trimming pared 5 bases from V and 0 bases from J, leaving 17 bases between. CDR3 DNA sequence: TGTGCCAGCAGCCCCTATATCGGGGGCACCTCCTACGAGCAGTACTTC. It yields the protein CASSPYIGGTSYEQYF.

The chain employs TRBV2 and TRBJ2-1; possibly TRBD2 for D (7 bases). The germline CDR1 and CDR2 sequences are SNHLY and FYNNEI. The CDR3 has 13 amino acids. Trimming took off 7 bases at V and 7 bases at J, with 14 bases between the two ends. The CDR3 DNA is TGTGCCAGCAATCTTAGGGGGGGGAATGAGCAGTTCTTC. Its translation: CASNLRGGNEQFF.

The chain uses TRBV4-3 and TRBJ2-2; 7 nucleotides agree with TRBD2. The CDR3 has 16 residues. Germline CDR1 reads LGHNA; CDR2 reads YSLEER. V shed 4 bases, J shed 2 bases, and the junction held 7 bases outside the gene matches. CDR3 DNA sequence: TGCGCCAGCAGCCGATACTCTAGCGGAAACACCGGGGAGCTGTTTTTT. The encoded protein is CASSRYSSGNTGELFF.

This CDR3 reads CASSVDGGNSGNTIYF. The CDR3 DNA reads TGTGCCAGCAGCGTAGATGGCGGAAACTCTGGAAACACCATATATTTT. The chain joins TRBV9 to TRBJ1-3, with no clear D. Trimming stripped 0 bases from V and 0 bases from J, with 10 bases between. There are 16 residues in the CDR3. The germline CDR1 and CDR2 sequences are SGDLS and YYNGEE.

CDR3 in amino acids: CASSPTDNEQFF. CDR3 coding DNA: TGTGCCAGCTCACCAACGGACAATGAGCAGTTCTTC. J is TRBJ2-1 and V is TRBV18, with D uncertain. V lost 2 bases and J 5 bases, leaving 4 bases between the germline ends. Germline V gives CDR1 KGHSH, CDR2 LQKENI. This CDR3 has 12 amino acids.

The V gene is TRBV19, the J gene TRBJ2-7; the D is unclear. Germline V gives CDR1 LNHDA, CDR2 SQIVND (reference sequence). This CDR3 region has 12 residues. The V end was cut by 5 bases, the J end by 6 bases, with 11 bases between. CDR3 DNA: TGTGCCAGTAGTTTCCAATCGGGCGAGCAGTACTTC. Amino acids: CASSFQSGEQYF.